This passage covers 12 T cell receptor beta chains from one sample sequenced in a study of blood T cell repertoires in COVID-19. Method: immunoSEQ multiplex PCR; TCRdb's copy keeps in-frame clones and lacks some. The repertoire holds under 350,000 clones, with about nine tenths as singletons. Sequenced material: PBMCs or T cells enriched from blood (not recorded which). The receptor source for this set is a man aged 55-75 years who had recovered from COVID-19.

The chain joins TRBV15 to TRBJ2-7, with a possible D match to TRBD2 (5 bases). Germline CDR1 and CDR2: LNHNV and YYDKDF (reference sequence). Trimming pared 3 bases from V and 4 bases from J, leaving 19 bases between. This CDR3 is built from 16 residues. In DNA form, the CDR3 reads TGTGCCACCAGCAGCCATTCCATTACTAGTAATTACGAGCAGTACTTC. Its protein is CATSSHSITSNYEQYF.

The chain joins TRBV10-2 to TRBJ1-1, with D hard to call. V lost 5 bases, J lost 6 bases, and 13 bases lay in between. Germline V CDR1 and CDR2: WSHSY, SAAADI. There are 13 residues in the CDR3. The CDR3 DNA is TGCGCCAGCAGTCAGCCGAGGCTATCTGAAGCTTTCTTT. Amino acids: CASSQPRLSEAFF.

CDR3 sequence reads: CAWAKGTNEKLFF. The CDR3 nucleotides read TGTGCCTGGGCGAAGGGGACAAATGAAAAACTGTTTTTT. The chain links TRBV30 to TRBJ1-4; D might be TRBD1 (6 bases). The V and J ends lost 5 bases and 5 bases respectively, with 12 bases between them. Germline CDR1 GTSNPN, CDR2 SVGIG (reference sequence). The CDR3 loop spans 13 amino acids. The variable domain in full, completed from reference TRBV30 and TRBJ1-4, reads SQTIHQWPATLVQPVGSPLSLECTVEGTSNPNLYWYRQAAGRGLQLLFYSVGIGQISSEVPQNLSASRPQDRQFILSSKKLLLSDSGFYLCAWAKGTNEKLFFGSGTQLSVL.

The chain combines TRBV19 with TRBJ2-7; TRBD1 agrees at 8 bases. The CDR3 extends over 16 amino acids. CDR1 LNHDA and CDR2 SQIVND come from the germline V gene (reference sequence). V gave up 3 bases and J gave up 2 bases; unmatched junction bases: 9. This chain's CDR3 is CASSIQGTGLPYEQYF. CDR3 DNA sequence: TGTGCCAGTAGTATTCAGGGGACAGGCCTTCCCTACGAGCAGTACTTC.

The DNA for the CDR3 is TGTGCCTGGAGTGCATTATTCGCCTCTGGCAGGGGGGGCTACACCTTC. Protein: CAWSALFASGRGGYTF. The chain couples TRBV30 to TRBJ1-2; 7 bases line up with TRBD1. Germline V CDR1 and CDR2: GTSNPN, SVGIG (reference sequence). This CDR3 is 16 amino acids long. V gave up 1 base and J gave up 8 bases; unmatched junction bases: 16.

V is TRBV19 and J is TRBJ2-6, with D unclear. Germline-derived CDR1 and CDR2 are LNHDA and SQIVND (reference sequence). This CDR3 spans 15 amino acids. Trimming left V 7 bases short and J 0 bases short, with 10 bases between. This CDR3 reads CASTPVHSGANVLTF. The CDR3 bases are TGTGCCAGTACCCCGGTCCACTCTGGGGCCAACGTCCTGACTTTC.

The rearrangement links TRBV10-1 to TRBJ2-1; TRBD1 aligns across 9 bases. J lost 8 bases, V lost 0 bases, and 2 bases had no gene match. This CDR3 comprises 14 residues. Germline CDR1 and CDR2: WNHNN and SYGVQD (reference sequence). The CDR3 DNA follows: TGCGCCAGCAGTGAGTCGTGGACAGGGGATGAGCAGTTCTTC. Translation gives CASSESWTGDEQFF.

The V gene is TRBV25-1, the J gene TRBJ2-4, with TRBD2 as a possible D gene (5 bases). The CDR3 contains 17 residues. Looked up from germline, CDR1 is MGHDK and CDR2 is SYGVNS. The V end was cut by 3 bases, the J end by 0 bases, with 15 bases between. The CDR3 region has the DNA TGTGCCAGCAGTGACAGCCGATCCGGACTAGCCAAAAACATTCAGTACTTC. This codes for CASSDSRSGLAKNIQYF. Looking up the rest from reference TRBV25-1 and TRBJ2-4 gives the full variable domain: EADIYQTPRYLVIGTGKKITLECSQTMGHDKMYWYQQDPGMELHLIHYSYGVNSTEKGDLSSESTVSRIRTEHFPLTLESARPSHTSQYLCASSDSRSGLAKNIQYFGAGTRLSVL.

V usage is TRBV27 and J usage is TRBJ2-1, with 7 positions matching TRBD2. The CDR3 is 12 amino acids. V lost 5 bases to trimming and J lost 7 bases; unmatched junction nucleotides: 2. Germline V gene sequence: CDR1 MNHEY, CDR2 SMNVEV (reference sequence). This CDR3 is CASSTGGNEQFF. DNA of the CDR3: TGTGCCAGCAGTACCGGGGGGAATGAGCAGTTCTTC.

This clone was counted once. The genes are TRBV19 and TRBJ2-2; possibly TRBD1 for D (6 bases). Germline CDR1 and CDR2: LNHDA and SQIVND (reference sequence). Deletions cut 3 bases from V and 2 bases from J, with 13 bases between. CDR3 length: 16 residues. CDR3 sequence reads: CASSIRAGVNTGELFF. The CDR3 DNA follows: TGTGCCAGTAGTATCCGGGCAGGGGTCAACACCGGGGAGCTGTTTTTT.

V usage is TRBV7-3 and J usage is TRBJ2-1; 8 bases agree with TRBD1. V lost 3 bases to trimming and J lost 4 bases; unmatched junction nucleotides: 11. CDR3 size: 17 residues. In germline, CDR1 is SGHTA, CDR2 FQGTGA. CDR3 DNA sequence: TGTGCCAGCAGCTTTGGGCCCCCAGGACAGGGTTACAATGAGCAGTTCTTC. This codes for CASSFGPPGQGYNEQFF.

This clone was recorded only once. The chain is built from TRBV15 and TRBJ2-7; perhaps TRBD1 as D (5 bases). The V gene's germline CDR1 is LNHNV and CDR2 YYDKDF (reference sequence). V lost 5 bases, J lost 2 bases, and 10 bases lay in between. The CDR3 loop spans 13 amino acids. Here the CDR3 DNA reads TGTGCCACCAGCCAGCGACAGACCTACGAGCAGTACTTC. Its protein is CATSQRQTYEQYF.